This T cell receptor (beta chain) originates from a study of blood T cells in healthy people across ages. Findings and limits, study-wide: It was not possible, with unsorted PBMCs, to conclusively compare naive and antigen-experienced cells. The donors' CMV status was not determined, possibly confounding changes in expanded clonotypes. The recorded TCR beta diversity per million T cells decreased in a roughly linear manner with age.

Each donor was a healthy Caucasian individual from Russia, aged roughly 6 to 90. Trimming took 3 bases from V and 3 from J, leaving 13 bases between them. This CDR3 is 14 amino acids long. Looked up from germline, CDR1 is SGHRS and CDR2 is YFSETQ. Of note for this clonotype: Its antigen is still unknown.

The second PCR ran roughly 7 to 11 cycles with a sample-barcoded 5' primer and J-beta primers. A single record per CDR3 protein comes from TCRdb applying MiXCR to the 5' RACE reads. Altogether roughly 730,000 distinct CDR3 sequences are present, roughly three fifths being singletons, with the ten largest covering 20% to 30%. This chain uses TRBV5-1 with TRBJ2-7; D tentatively reads TRBD1 or TRBD2 (7 bases each). The sample was blood. The sequence derives from a man aged 40-49 years in good health. The CDR3 is CASSSDREGYEQYF. CDR3 coding DNA: TGCGCCAGCAGCTCCGACAGGGAGGGCTACGAGCAGTACTTC.